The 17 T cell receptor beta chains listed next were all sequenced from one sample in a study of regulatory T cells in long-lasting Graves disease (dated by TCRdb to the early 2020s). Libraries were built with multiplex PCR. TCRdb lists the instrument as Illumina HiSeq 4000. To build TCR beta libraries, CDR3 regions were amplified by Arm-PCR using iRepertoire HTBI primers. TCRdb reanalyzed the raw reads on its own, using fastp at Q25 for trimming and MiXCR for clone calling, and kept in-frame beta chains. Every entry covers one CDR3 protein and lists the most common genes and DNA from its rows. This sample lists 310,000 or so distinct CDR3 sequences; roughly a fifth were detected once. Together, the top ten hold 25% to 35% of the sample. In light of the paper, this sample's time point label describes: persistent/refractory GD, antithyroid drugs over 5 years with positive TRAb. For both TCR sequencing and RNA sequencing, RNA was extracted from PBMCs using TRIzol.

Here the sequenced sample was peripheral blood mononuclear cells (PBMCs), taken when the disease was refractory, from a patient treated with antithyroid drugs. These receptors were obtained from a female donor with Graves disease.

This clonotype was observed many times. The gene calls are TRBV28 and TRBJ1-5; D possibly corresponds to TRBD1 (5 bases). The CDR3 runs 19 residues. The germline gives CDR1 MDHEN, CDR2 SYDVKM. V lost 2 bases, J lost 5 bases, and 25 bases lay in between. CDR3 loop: CASSLGPGQALSIYQPQHF. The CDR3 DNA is TGTGCCAGCAGTTTAGGACCAGGGCAGGCCCTCTCGATTTATCAGCCCCAGCATTTT.

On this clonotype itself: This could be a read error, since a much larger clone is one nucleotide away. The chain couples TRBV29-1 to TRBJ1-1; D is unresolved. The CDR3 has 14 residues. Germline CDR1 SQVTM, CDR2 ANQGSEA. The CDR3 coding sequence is TGCAGCGCTGAAGATCCACGGGCGAACACTGAAGCTTTCTTT. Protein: CSAEDPRANTEAFF.

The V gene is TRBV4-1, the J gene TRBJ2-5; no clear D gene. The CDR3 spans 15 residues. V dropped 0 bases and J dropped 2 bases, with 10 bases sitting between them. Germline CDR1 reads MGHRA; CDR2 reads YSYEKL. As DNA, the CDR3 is TGCGCCAGCAGCCAAGATAGTTACAGACAAGAGACCCAGTACTTC. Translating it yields CASSQDSYRQETQYF.

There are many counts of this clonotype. This CDR3 is CSARGAPGTGELFF. Here the CDR3 DNA reads TGCAGTGCTAGAGGGGCGCCGGGTACCGGGGAGCTGTTTTTT. The chain is built from TRBV20-1 and TRBJ2-2; no reliable D call. The CDR3 is 14 residues long. Deletions cut 1 base from V and 5 bases from J, with 11 bases between. Germline loops: CDR1 DFQATT, CDR2 SNEGSKA (reference sequence).

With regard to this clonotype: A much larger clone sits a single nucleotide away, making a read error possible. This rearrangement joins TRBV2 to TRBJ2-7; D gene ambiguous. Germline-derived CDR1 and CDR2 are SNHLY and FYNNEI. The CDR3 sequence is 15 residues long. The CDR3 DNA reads TGTACCAGCAGCGCAACAGCCCGAGGAGCCTACGAGCAGTACTTC. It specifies CTSSATARGAYEQYF.

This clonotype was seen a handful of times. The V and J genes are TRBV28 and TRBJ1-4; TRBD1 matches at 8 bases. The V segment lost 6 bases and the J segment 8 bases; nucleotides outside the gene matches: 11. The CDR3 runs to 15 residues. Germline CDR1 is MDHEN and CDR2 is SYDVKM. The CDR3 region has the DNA TGTGCCAGCAGAGAAACAGGGGGTGGAAACGAAAAACTGTTTTTT. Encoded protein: CASRETGGGNEKLFF. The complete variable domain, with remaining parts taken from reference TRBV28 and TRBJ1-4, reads DVKVTQSSRYLVKRTGEKVFLECVQDMDHENMFWYRQDPGLGLRLIYFSYDVKMKEKGDIPEGYSVSREKKERFSLILESASTNQTSMYLCASRETGGGNEKLFFGSGTQLSVL.

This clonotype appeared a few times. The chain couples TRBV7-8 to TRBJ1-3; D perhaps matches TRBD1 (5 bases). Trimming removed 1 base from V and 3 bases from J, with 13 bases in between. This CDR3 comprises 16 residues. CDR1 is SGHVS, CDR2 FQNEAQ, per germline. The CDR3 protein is CASSLEGTVLGNTIYF. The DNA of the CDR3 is TGTGCCAGCAGCTTAGAGGGGACGGTCCTTGGAAACACCATATATTTT.

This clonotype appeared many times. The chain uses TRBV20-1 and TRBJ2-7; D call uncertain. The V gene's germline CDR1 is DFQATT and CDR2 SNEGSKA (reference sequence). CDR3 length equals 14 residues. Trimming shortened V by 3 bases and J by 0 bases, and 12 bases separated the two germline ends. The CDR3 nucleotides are TGCAGTGCTAGGCCGGCACGCAGCTCCTACGAGCAGTACTTC. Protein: CSARPARSSYEQYF.

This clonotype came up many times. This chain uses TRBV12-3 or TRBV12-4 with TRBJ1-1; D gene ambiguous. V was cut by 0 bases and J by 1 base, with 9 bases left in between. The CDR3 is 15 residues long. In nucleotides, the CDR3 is TGTGCCAGCAGTTTAGCCAACGATCCGAACACTGAAGCTTTCTTT. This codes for CASSLANDPNTEAFF.

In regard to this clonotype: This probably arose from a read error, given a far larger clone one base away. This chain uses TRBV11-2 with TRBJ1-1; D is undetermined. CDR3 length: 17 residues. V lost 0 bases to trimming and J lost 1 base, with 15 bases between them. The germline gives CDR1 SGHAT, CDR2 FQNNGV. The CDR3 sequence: CASSLDLRRNPNTEAFF. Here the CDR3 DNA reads TGTGCCAGCAGCTTAGATCTACGACGGAACCCGAACACTGAAGCTTTCTTT.

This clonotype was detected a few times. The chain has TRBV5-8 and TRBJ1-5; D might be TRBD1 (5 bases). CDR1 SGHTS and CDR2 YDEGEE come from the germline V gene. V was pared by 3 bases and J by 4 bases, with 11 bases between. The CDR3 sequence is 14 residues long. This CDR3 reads CASSWGGWNQPQHF. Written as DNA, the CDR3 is TGTGCCAGCAGCTGGGGGGGGTGGAATCAGCCCCAGCATTTT.

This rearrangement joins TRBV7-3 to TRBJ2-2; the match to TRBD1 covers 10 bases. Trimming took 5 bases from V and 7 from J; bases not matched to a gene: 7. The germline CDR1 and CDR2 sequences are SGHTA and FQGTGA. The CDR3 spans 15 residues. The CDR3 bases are TGTGCCAGCAGCACCACCGGGACAGGGGACGGGGAGCTGTTTTTT. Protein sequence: CASSTTGTGDGELFF. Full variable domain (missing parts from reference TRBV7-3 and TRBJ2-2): GAGVSQTPSNKVTEKGKYVELRCDPISGHTALYWYRQSLGQGPEFLIYFQGTGAADDSGLPNDRFFAVRPEGSVSTLKIQRTERGDSAVYLCASSTTGTGDGELFFGEGSRLTVL.

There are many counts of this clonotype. The CDR3: CASRGQSGTEAFF. The CDR3 nucleotides read TGTGCCAGCAGGGGACAGTCGGGCACTGAAGCTTTCTTT. V and J are TRBV2 and TRBJ1-1, with 7 bases identical to TRBD1. V lost 6 bases, J lost 4 bases, and 5 bases stayed unmatched. Germline V gene data show CDR1 as SNHLY and CDR2 as FYNNEI. The CDR3 extends over 13 amino acids.

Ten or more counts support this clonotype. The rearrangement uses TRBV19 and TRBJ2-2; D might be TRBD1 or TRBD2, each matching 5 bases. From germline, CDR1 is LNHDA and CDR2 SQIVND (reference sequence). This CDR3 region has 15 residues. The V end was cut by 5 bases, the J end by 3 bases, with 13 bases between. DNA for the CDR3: TGTGCCAGTAGTTTCCGGGACGGCTACACCGGGGAGCTGTTTTTT. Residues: CASSFRDGYTGELFF.

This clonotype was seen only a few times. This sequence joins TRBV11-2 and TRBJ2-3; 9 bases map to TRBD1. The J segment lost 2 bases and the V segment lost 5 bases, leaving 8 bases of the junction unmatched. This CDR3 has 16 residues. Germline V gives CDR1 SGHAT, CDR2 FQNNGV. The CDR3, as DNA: TGTGCCAGCAGCACCGGGGACAGGGTATACACAGATACGCAGTATTTT. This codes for CASSTGDRVYTDTQYF.

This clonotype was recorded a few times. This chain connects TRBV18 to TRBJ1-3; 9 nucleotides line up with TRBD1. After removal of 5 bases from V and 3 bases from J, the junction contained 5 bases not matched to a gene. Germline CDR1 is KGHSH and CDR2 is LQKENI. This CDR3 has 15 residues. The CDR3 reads CASSSQGAVGNTIYF. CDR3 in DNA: TGTGCCAGCTCATCACAGGGGGCCGTTGGAAACACCATATATTTT.

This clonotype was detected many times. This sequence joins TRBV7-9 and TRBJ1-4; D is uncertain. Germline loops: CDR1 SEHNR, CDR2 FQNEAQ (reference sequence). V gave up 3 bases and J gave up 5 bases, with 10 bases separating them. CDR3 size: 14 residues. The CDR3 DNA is TGTGCCAGCAGCTTGGGTCGGTCGAATGAAAAACTGTTTTTT. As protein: CASSLGRSNEKLFF. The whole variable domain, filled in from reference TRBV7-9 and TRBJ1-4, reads DTGVSQNPRHKITKRGQNVTFRCDPISEHNRLYWYRQTLGQGPEFLTYFQNEAQLEKSRLLSDRFSAERPKGSFSTLEIQRTEQGDSAMYLCASSLGRSNEKLFFGSGTQLSVL.